Shown below are 7 T cell receptor beta chains from a single sample sequenced in a study of CD8 T cells in Susac syndrome. RNA, at about 0.45 to 1 ug, was reverse transcribed with random hexamers. One entry per CDR3 protein, called by TCRdb with MiXCR from the immunoSEQ multiplex PCR reads. The sample consists of 400,000 to 550,000 distinct CDR3 sequences, roughly 85% of them appearing once. The sequenced sample consisted of CD8+ T cells from PBMCs. All receptors derive from a human donor with multiple sclerosis.

This clonotype was seen a handful of times. This chain links TRBV20-1 with TRBJ2-3; 8 bases match TRBD2. This CDR3 comprises 15 residues. Germline values: CDR1 DFQATT, CDR2 SNEGSKA (reference sequence). J was trimmed by 2 bases and V by 5 bases; bases with no gene match: 9. CDR3 protein: CSAAQLAADTDTQYF. CDR3 DNA sequence: TGCAGTGCTGCACAACTAGCGGCAGACACAGATACGCAGTATTTT.

The chain employs TRBV6-5 and TRBJ2-1; 7 positions match TRBD1. Trimming took 5 bases from V and 15 from J; bases not matched to a gene: 13. The CDR3 consists of 13 residues. The germline V gene encodes CDR1 MNHEY and CDR2 SVGAGI. CDR3 nucleotides: TGTGCCAGCAGTCACCGACAGGGTTCGGAAAGGTTCTTC. Translated, it gives CASSHRQGSERFF.

This clonotype was seen just once. The chain is built from TRBV29-1 and TRBJ2-7; D is perhaps TRBD1 or TRBD2 (5 bases each). The CDR3 has 14 amino acids. CDR1 and CDR2 (germline): SQVTM, ANQGSEA. Trimming cost V 4 bases and J 2 bases, with 15 bases left between them. CDR3 loop: CSVAREIGPYEQYF. The CDR3 nucleotides read TGCAGCGTTGCCAGGGAGATTGGCCCCTACGAGCAGTACTTC.

This chain links TRBV6-5 with TRBJ1-5; no clear D. CDR1 and CDR2 (germline): MNHEY, SVGAGI. This CDR3 spans 16 amino acids. Trimming shortened V by 5 bases and J by 3 bases, and 17 bases separated the two germline ends. The CDR3 here is CASSDTRTAPNQPQHF. CDR3 DNA: TGTGCCAGCAGTGACACTAGGACTGCTCCCAATCAGCCCCAGCATTTT.

This clonotype has more than one count but fewer than ten. The V call is TRBV5-6, the J call TRBJ2-1, with TRBD2 identical over 10 bases. The CDR3 totals 17 residues. Germline V gene sequence: CDR1 SGHDT, CDR2 YYEEEE. V was pared by 3 bases and J by 0 bases, with 6 bases of the junction left unmatched. This CDR3 reads CASSWLAGESSYNEQFF. In DNA, the CDR3 is TGTGCCAGCAGCTGGCTAGCGGGGGAAAGCTCCTACAATGAGCAGTTCTTC.

The chain employs TRBV27 and TRBJ1-1; 10 bases are a match to TRBD1. Germline lookup yields CDR1 MNHEY and CDR2 SMNVEV (reference sequence). The CDR3 has 14 residues. V trimming: 3 bases; J trimming: 6 bases; junction bases outside the gene matches: 4. CDR3 loop: CASSLGTGVAEAFF. DNA for the CDR3: TGTGCCAGCAGTTTGGGGACAGGGGTTGCTGAAGCTTTCTTT.

This chain uses TRBV27 with TRBJ2-7, with a possible D match to TRBD1 (6 bases). V shed 5 bases and J shed 0 bases, with 14 bases lying between them. The germline gives CDR1 MNHEY, CDR2 SMNVEV (reference sequence). The CDR3 is made up of 15 amino acids. The CDR3 protein is CASSPIQGNSYEQYF. CDR3 DNA: TGTGCCAGCAGTCCGATACAGGGAAACTCCTACGAGCAGTACTTC.